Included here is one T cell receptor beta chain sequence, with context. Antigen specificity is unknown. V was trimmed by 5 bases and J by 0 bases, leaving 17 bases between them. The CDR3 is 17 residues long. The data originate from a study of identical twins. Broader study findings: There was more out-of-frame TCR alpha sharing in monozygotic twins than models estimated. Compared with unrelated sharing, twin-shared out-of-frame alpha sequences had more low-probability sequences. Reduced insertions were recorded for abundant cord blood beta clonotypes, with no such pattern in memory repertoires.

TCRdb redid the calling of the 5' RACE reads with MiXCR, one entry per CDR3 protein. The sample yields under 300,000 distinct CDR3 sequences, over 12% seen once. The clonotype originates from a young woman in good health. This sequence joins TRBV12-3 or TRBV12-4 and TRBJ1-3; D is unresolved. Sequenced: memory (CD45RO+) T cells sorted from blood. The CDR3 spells CASSPQTGSPSGNTIYF. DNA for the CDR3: TGTGCCAGCAGTCCCCAGACGGGGTCCCCCTCTGGAAACACCATATATTTT.